Listed here are 22 T cell receptor beta chains from one sample, sequenced in a study of shared clonotypes between healthy human individuals. The assay was immunoSEQ multiplex PCR, and TCRdb's table has in-frame clones only and misses some. The sample records about 2.4 million clones, around 90% being singletons. The specimen was naive CD4+ T cells sorted from blood. The subset here: CD45RA+ positively selected. These receptors all come from a man aged 18 to 30 in good health.

The V call is TRBV5-4, the J call TRBJ1-6, with D unclear. The V gene's germline CDR1 is SGHNT and CDR2 YYREEE (reference sequence). The CDR3 has 12 amino acids. V shed 4 bases and J shed 4 bases, with 3 bases lying between them. CDR3 sequence reads: CASSPYNSPLHF. DNA for the CDR3: TGTGCCAGCAGCCCGTATAATTCACCCCTCCACTTT.

This clone appeared once. The rearrangement joins TRBV10-3 to TRBJ1-2; 7 bases agree with TRBD1. This CDR3 region has 15 residues. Germline V lookup: CDR1 ENHRY, CDR2 SYGVKD. V was pared by 0 bases and J by 2 bases, with 3 bases of the junction left unmatched. CDR3 nucleotide sequence: TGTGCCATCAGTGAGTCGACAGGGCTCAACTATGGCTACACCTTC. This sequence encodes CAISESTGLNYGYTF.

V and J are TRBV5-1 and TRBJ1-4; 9 bases line up with TRBD1. CDR1 and CDR2 (germline): SGHRS, YFSETQ. The J segment lost 7 bases and the V segment lost 7 bases, leaving 8 bases of the junction unmatched. CDR3 length: 14 amino acids. In DNA form, the CDR3 reads TGCGCCAGCGCGTCCGGGACAGGGACTGAAAAACTGTTTTTT. As protein: CASASGTGTEKLFF.

The CDR3 region is CASSQTEEQFF. For the CDR3, the DNA is TGTGCCAGCAGCCAGACAGAGGAGCAGTTCTTC. The chain carries TRBV7-9 and TRBJ2-1; D may be TRBD1 (5 bases). The V end lost 5 bases, the J end lost 10 bases, and 9 bases lay between the germline ends. The CDR3 spans 11 residues. Germline values: CDR1 SEHNR, CDR2 FQNEAQ (reference sequence).

The chain carries TRBV10-3 and TRBJ2-1; the D gene is possibly TRBD1 (6 bases). Germline CDR1 is ENHRY and CDR2 is SYGVKD. The CDR3 runs 14 residues. Between the trimmed V and J ends, which lost 5 bases and 7 bases, there was a span of 15 bases. As DNA, the CDR3 is TGTGCCATCAGTAGCCGAGGACAGACGAATGAGCAGTTCTTC. This codes for CAISSRGQTNEQFF.

This clone was observed once. The genes are TRBV6-5 and TRBJ2-3; D not resolved. Germline CDR1 reads MNHEY; CDR2 reads SVGAGI. CDR3 length: 13 amino acids. The V and J ends lost 6 bases and 2 bases respectively, with 9 bases between them. The CDR3 nucleotides read TGTGCCAGCAGGCAAATCTCCACAGATACGCAGTATTTT. Its protein product is CASRQISTDTQYF.

CDR3 DNA sequence: TGTGCCAGCAGTGGAGGAGCAGCGCAAGAGACCCAGTACTTC. Translation: CASSGGAAQETQYF. V usage is TRBV2 and J usage is TRBJ2-5; D call uncertain. Trimming left V 4 bases short and J 2 bases short, with 11 bases between. CDR1 is SNHLY, CDR2 FYNNEI, per germline. This CDR3 spans 14 amino acids.

V is TRBV28 and J is TRBJ2-3, with 7 bases aligning to TRBD2. Per the germline V gene, CDR1 is MDHEN and CDR2 is SYDVKM. CDR3 length: 12 amino acids. The trim removed 5 bases at V and 7 bases at J, leaving 3 bases unmatched. CDR3 in amino acids: CASSPGTNTQYF. CDR3 DNA sequence: TGTGCCAGCAGTCCCGGGACTAATACGCAGTATTTT.

The CDR3 loop is CASSQEGGTSGNTDTQYF. DNA for the CDR3: TGCGCCAGCAGCCAAGAGGGGGGGACTAGCGGGAACACAGATACGCAGTATTTT. This chain joins TRBV4-3 and TRBJ2-3, with 13 nucleotides matching TRBD2. The CDR3 consists of 18 residues. Unmatched junction bases numbered 5, after V lost 0 bases and J lost 2 bases. Germline loops: CDR1 LGHNA, CDR2 YSLEER.

This clone was recorded only once. J is TRBJ1-3 and V is TRBV30; D not resolved. Germline lookup yields CDR1 GTSNPN and CDR2 SVGIG (reference sequence). CDR3 length equals 14 residues. V dropped 5 bases and J dropped 0 bases, with 11 bases sitting between them. CDR3 loop: CAWLQIPSGNTIYF. The CDR3 DNA reads TGTGCCTGGCTACAGATCCCCTCTGGAAACACCATATATTTT.

The J gene is TRBJ2-1, the V gene TRBV9; 11 bases map to TRBD2. The CDR3 length is 15 residues. From germline, CDR1 is SGDLS and CDR2 YYNGEE. The V and J ends lost 5 bases and 3 bases, in that order; junction bases with no gene match: 4. The CDR3 DNA reads as TGTGCCAGCAGGGCCGGGACTAGCGGCTACAATGAGCAGTTCTTC. Its translation: CASRAGTSGYNEQFF.

This chain joins TRBV19 and TRBJ1-2, with 8 bases matching TRBD1. V shed 0 bases and J 4 bases; nucleotides not matched to a gene: 7. Per the germline V gene, CDR1 is LNHDA and CDR2 is SQIVND (reference sequence). The CDR3 is made up of 16 amino acids. CDR3 in amino acids: CASSIERQGWVYGYTF. In DNA form, the CDR3 reads TGTGCCAGTAGTATAGAGCGACAGGGGTGGGTCTATGGCTACACCTTC.

This chain connects TRBV18 to TRBJ2-7; 13 positions match TRBD2. The CDR3 extends over 20 amino acids. The germline gives CDR1 KGHSH, CDR2 LQKENI. The V segment lost 2 bases and the J segment 3 bases; nucleotides outside the gene matches: 16. CDR3 DNA sequence: TGTGCCAGCTCACCAAATACGGGACTAGCGGGGAGCCGGCGGGTCTACGAGCAGTACTTC. This codes for CASSPNTGLAGSRRVYEQYF.

The chain links TRBV5-1 to TRBJ1-1, with a possible D match to TRBD1 (6 bases). Per germline, CDR1 SGHRS and CDR2 YFSETQ. Between the trimmed V and J ends, which lost 0 bases and 3 bases, there was a span of 12 bases. The CDR3 sequence is 15 residues long. CDR3 sequence: CASSLVAGVDTEAFF. Written as DNA, the CDR3 is TGCGCCAGCAGCTTGGTGGCAGGGGTAGACACTGAAGCTTTCTTT.

The V call is TRBV2, the J call TRBJ1-1; D unclear. Germline lookup yields CDR1 SNHLY and CDR2 FYNNEI. The CDR3 is 12 amino acids. V was clipped by 6 bases and J by 4 bases, with 9 bases between them. CDR3 protein: CASSLRGTEAFF. The CDR3 DNA sequence: TGTGCCAGCAGCCTTCGAGGCACTGAAGCTTTCTTT.

This chain connects TRBV10-2 to TRBJ2-5; unclear D gene. This CDR3 is 12 amino acids long. CDR1 WSHSY and CDR2 SAAADI come from the germline V gene. V was clipped by 10 bases and J by 5 bases, with 14 bases between them. The CDR3 nucleotides read TGCGCCATCAAGGACCCTCTGGAGACCCAGTACTTC. Its protein is CAIKDPLETQYF.

On this clone: The junction shows a germline mismatch at one end, possibly a read error. The J gene is TRBJ1-4, the V gene TRBV7-9; D unclear. This CDR3 comprises 13 residues. Germline V gene lookup returns CDR1 SEHNR and CDR2 FQNEAQ (reference sequence). Written as DNA, the CDR3 is TGTGCCAGCACCTTAGTAGGACGAGAAAAACTGTTTTTT. Residues: CASTLVGREKLFF.

This chain connects TRBV10-2 to TRBJ1-1, with D maybe TRBD1 (5 bases). Germline CDR1 reads WSHSY; CDR2 reads SAAADI. The length of the CDR3 is 16 residues. The V and J ends lost 4 bases and 1 base respectively, with 16 bases between them. The CDR3 loop is CASSVLARQKNTEAFF. For the CDR3, the DNA is TGCGCCAGCAGTGTCCTAGCGAGACAGAAGAACACTGAAGCTTTCTTT.

This clone has just one count. J is TRBJ1-1 and V is TRBV5-1; D not resolved. Looked up from germline, CDR1 is SGHRS and CDR2 is YFSETQ. V shed 0 bases and J shed 5 bases, with 11 bases lying between them. The CDR3 has 14 residues. Here the CDR3 reads CASSLAGEVTEAFF. The CDR3 nucleotides read TGCGCCAGCAGCTTGGCGGGAGAAGTAACTGAAGCTTTCTTT.

The rearrangement joins TRBV28 to TRBJ2-1; 11 bases line up with TRBD2. CDR3 length equals 17 residues. The V gene end was trimmed by 1 base and the J gene end by 12 bases; junction bases not matched to a gene: 14. Per germline, CDR1 MDHEN and CDR2 SYDVKM. The CDR3 reads CASSLFIMRLAGLAQFF. The CDR3 bases are TGTGCCAGCAGTTTATTCATAATGAGACTAGCGGGGCTGGCGCAGTTCTTC.

This clone was counted a few times. The chain couples TRBV19 to TRBJ2-7; 13 bases fit TRBD2. V lost 9 bases, J lost 2 bases, and 4 bases stayed unmatched. This CDR3 contains 14 residues. The germline V gene has CDR1 LNHDA and CDR2 SQIVND (reference sequence). In DNA form, the CDR3 reads TGTGCCAGCAGACTAGCGGGGGGACCCTACGAGCAGTACTTC. It encodes CASRLAGGPYEQYF.

Regarding this clone: Different DNA sequences within this sample yield the same CDR3. V usage is TRBV30 and J usage is TRBJ2-5; D could derive from TRBD1 or TRBD2 (6 bases each). V lost 0 bases, J lost 4 bases, and 9 bases lay in between. This CDR3 contains 13 residues. The V gene's germline CDR1 is GTSNPN and CDR2 SVGIG (reference sequence). CDR3 protein: CAWSVGGRETQYF. The CDR3 coding sequence is TGTGCCTGGAGTGTAGGGGGGAGAGAGACCCAGTACTTC.